This T cell receptor beta chain was obtained from a study of blood T cell repertoires in COVID-19. For the study at large: From the United States, Italy and Spain came samples of acute and convalescent COVID-19.

The CDR3 extends over 13 amino acids. The junction had 4 bases not matched to a gene; V was cut back by 9 bases and J by 3 bases. This clone has only one observation. Authors' methods: Cell counts per sample came from amplifying reference gene primers. Sequenced by immunoSEQ multiplex PCR; TCRdb stores in-frame clones only, minus some. The DNA was the basis for D and trimming; V, J and clone size are from that table. The repertoire holds about 92,000 clones, with about 90% as singletons. This chain uses TRBV5-3 with TRBJ2-2; 8 bases fit TRBD2. TRBV5-3 is an ORF, with its function uncertain. The receptor was derived from a human donor with active COVID-19. The donor label of this sample is uncertain. The sample consisted of peripheral blood. CDR3 DNA sequence: TGTGCCAAAGCAGCGGGGGACACCGGGGAGCTGTTTTTT. The encoded protein is CAKAAGDTGELFF.